One and the same sample provided the 15 T cell receptor beta chains below, sequenced in a study of blood T cell repertoires in COVID-19. Profiling relied on immunoSEQ multiplex PCR, and the TCRdb table lists in-frame clones only, not all of them. Here the sample spans roughly 90,000 clones, 80% to 85% being singletons. Specimen: peripheral blood. The receptors originated from a woman aged 80 or over with active or convalescent COVID-19.

This chain uses TRBV2 with TRBJ2-3, with TRBD2 as a possible D gene (5 bases). V shed 1 base and J shed 8 bases, with 7 bases lying between them. Germline values: CDR1 SNHLY, CDR2 FYNNEI. The length of the CDR3 is 12 residues. CDR3 sequence: CASSEERVTQYF. The CDR3 nucleotides are TGTGCCAGCAGTGAAGAGAGGGTTACGCAGTATTTT.

The rearrangement joins TRBV9 to TRBJ1-1; D ambiguous. The CDR3 totals 14 residues. Germline CDR1 SGDLS, CDR2 YYNGEE. V lost 2 bases to trimming and J lost 5 bases, with 13 bases between them. CDR3 sequence: CASSVTSGGTEAFF. CDR3 bases: TGTGCCAGCAGCGTGACCTCCGGCGGGACTGAAGCTTTCTTT.

The chain combines TRBV5-1 with TRBJ1-1, with TRBD1 matching over 7 bases. Germline lookup yields CDR1 SGHRS and CDR2 YFSETQ. The CDR3 runs 16 residues. The V and J ends lost 0 bases and 4 bases, in that order; junction bases with no gene match: 9. The DNA of the CDR3 is TGCGCCAGCAGCTTGGAGGGGTCAGGGGGTAGCACTGAAGCTTTCTTT. Translation: CASSLEGSGGSTEAFF. Combining the CDR3 with reference TRBV5-1 and TRBJ1-1 gives the whole variable domain KAGVTQTPRYLIKTRGQQVTLSCSPISGHRSVSWYQQTPGQGLQFLFEYFSETQRNKGNFPGRFSGRQFSNSRSEMNVSTLELGDSALYLCASSLEGSGGSTEAFFGQGTRLTVV.

This clone was observed once. CDR3 in amino acids: CATRTNLEETQYF. CDR3 coding DNA: TGTGCCACCCGGACAAACCTAGAAGAGACCCAGTACTTC. The V gene is TRBV10-3, the J gene TRBJ2-5; D might be TRBD1 (5 bases). The CDR3 covers 13 residues. The germline V and J ends were trimmed by 10 bases and 3 bases, with 15 bases remaining between them. CDR1 and CDR2 from the germline V gene are ENHRY and SYGVKD.

Worth noting for this clone: Other DNA sequences from this sample encode an identical CDR3 as well. J is TRBJ1-2 and V is TRBV2, with D maybe TRBD1 (5 bases). This CDR3 contains 13 residues. V was trimmed by 0 bases and J by 7 bases, leaving 9 bases between them. CDR1 and CDR2 from the germline V gene are SNHLY and FYNNEI. CDR3 protein: CASSEARGGGYTF. CDR3 in DNA: TGTGCCAGCAGTGAAGCGCGGGGGGGTGGCTACACCTTC.

This clone has only one observation. The gene calls are TRBV2 and TRBJ1-5; tentatively, D is TRBD1 (5 bases). This CDR3 is 16 amino acids long. Trimming took off 2 bases at V and 2 bases at J, with 13 bases between the two ends. CDR1 is SNHLY and CDR2 is FYNNEI in the germline V gene. The CDR3 coding sequence is TGTGCCAGCAGTGAAATACGGGGGGAGGGCAATCAGCCCCAGCATTTT. It is translated as CASSEIRGEGNQPQHF.

The J gene is TRBJ2-1, the V gene TRBV5-1; TRBD2 matches at 11 bases. V was pared by 6 bases and J by 4 bases, with 6 bases of the junction left unmatched. Germline CDR1 SGHRS, CDR2 YFSETQ. The CDR3 has 15 amino acids. The CDR3 is CASKLAGGLYNEQFF. In DNA, the CDR3 is TGCGCCAGCAAGCTAGCGGGGGGTCTGTACAATGAGCAGTTCTTC.

The genes are TRBV3-1 (or the pseudogene TRBV3-2) and TRBJ1-3; possibly TRBD1 for D (6 bases). Germline V gene lookup returns CDR1 LGHDT and CDR2 YNNKEL (reference sequence). The CDR3 extends over 14 amino acids. V was cut by 8 bases and J by 0 bases, with 11 bases left in between. CDR3: CASSGDHSGNTIYF. The CDR3 DNA sequence: TGTGCCAGCTCAGGGGATCACTCTGGAAACACCATATATTTT.

This clone has only one observation. The rearrangement links TRBV6-5 to TRBJ1-1; TRBD1 agrees at 9 bases. The germline gives CDR1 MNHEY, CDR2 SVGAGI. The CDR3 contains 15 residues. V shed 5 bases and J 11 bases; nucleotides not matched to a gene: 15. The CDR3 spells CASSRPGQGGPVAFF. The CDR3 nucleotides read TGTGCCAGCAGTCGACCGGGACAGGGAGGTCCGGTGGCTTTCTTT.

The V and J genes are TRBV5-6 and TRBJ2-5; TRBD1 matches at 7 bases. CDR1 is SGHDT and CDR2 is YYEEEE in the germline V gene. This CDR3 region has 13 residues. J was trimmed by 5 bases and V by 3 bases; bases with no gene match: 4. The CDR3, as DNA: TGTGCCAGCAGCTATCAGGGGGTGGAGACCCAGTACTTC. Translating gives CASSYQGVETQYF.

This chain uses TRBV24-1 with TRBJ1-4; 10 positions match TRBD1. V lost 4 bases, J lost 6 bases, and 4 bases stayed unmatched. The CDR3 sequence is 15 residues long. Germline CDR1 and CDR2: KGHDR and SFDVKD. The CDR3 loop reads CATSEPGTGDEKLFF. The DNA of the CDR3 is TGTGCCACCAGTGAGCCCGGGACAGGGGATGAAAAACTGTTTTTT.

V is TRBV5-8 and J is TRBJ1-2, with no clear D. Germline V CDR1 and CDR2: SGHTS, YDEGEE. This CDR3 spans 12 amino acids. V was pared by 0 bases and J by 7 bases, with 7 bases between. In nucleotides, the CDR3 is TGTGCCAGCAGCTTGGACAGCGGTGGCTACACCTTC. It codes for CASSLDSGGYTF.

The chain links TRBV2 to TRBJ1-2; D is possibly TRBD1 (5 bases). Germline assignment: CDR1 SNHLY and CDR2 FYNNEI. Between the trimmed V and J ends, which lost 6 bases and 2 bases, there was a span of 10 bases. This CDR3 has 13 amino acids. CDR3 protein: CASSQDINYGYTF. CDR3 bases: TGTGCCAGCAGCCAGGACATAAACTATGGCTACACCTTC.

The chain carries TRBV7-8 and TRBJ2-2; D uncertain. The germline gives CDR1 SGHVS, CDR2 FQNEAQ. Deletions cut 5 bases from V and 1 base from J, with 14 bases between. The CDR3 runs to 16 residues. The CDR3 DNA follows: TGTGCCAGCAGCCCCCGCCGAGCGAGGAACACCGGGGAGCTGTTTTTT. Residues: CASSPRRARNTGELFF.

This chain links TRBV2 with TRBJ2-4, with TRBD1 as a possible D gene (5 bases). CDR3 length: 14 residues. Germline V gene sequence: CDR1 SNHLY, CDR2 FYNNEI. The germline V and J ends were trimmed by 5 bases and 3 bases, with 11 bases remaining between them. DNA for the CDR3: TGTGCCAGCAGTCCCCAGGGAATCAAAAACATTCAGTACTTC. This encodes CASSPQGIKNIQYF.